The present T cell receptor beta chain was sequenced within a study of T cells in localized non-small cell lung cancer (dated by TCRdb to about 2020). Background on the whole study: The study analyzed T cell repertoires of 200 to 250 early-stage NSCLC patients, comparing tumors and uninvolved tumor-adjacent lungs. The cohort consisted of roughly 240 treatment-naive NSCLC patients whose localized lung tumors had been resected. A mean age of approximately 70 years was recorded for the NSCLC patients, of whom roughly 130 were male and 90 to 110 were female.

Broad study findings and their caveats: Of the top 100 tumor clones, a median of approximately 60 were detected in paired uninvolved adjacent lung; about 28 were also among that lung's top 100. Longer overall survival was associated with higher blood T cell density, whereas shorter survival was associated with higher adjacent-lung clonality. The highest T cell clonality was observed in uninvolved tumor-adjacent lung, where clonality exceeded that of tumor, suggesting that antigenic responses were more focused in uninvolved tumor-adjacent lung. Because multi-region tumor sequencing was not performed, intratumor heterogeneity could not be ruled out. Because of the exploratory design, TCR variables were selected using unadjusted p-values without false-discovery rate correction.

Turning to this clone: It lacks a known antigen. Within one base of it there is no much larger clone, and no base qualities were kept.

At diagnosis, peripheral blood, uninvolved tumor-adjacent lung and tumor were collected and were preserved as a mix of fresh-frozen and FFPE material. For TCR repertoire profiling, blood samples were analyzed in the form of peripheral blood mononuclear cells. The immunoSEQ Assay was used to sequence TCR beta CDR3 regions from DNA. Concerning the study's data processing: T cell density was computed as TCR beta template counts normalized to usable DNA estimated by amplifying housekeeping genes. Richness was estimated using the preseqR package, with extrapolation to 400,000 templates for PBMC samples and to 120,000 templates for tissue samples. Clonality was defined by subtracting Pielou's evenness from one. Tissue-enriched TCRs were identified through differential abundance testing performed on productive amino-acid clonotypes, with a minimum total count of 5 and an alpha of 0.1. The Jaccard Index and the Morisita Overlap Index were used to measure repertoire overlap between compartments. GLIPH grouped TCR beta CDR3s together with public tetramer-defined viral CDR3s, and a viral motif had to include at least three viral sequences and also show V-gene enrichment. Held by TCRdb, this immuneACCESS table contains in-frame sequences only and omits some clones. Under half of the omission traces to an unresolved V gene where checked; the cause of the rest is unknown. Clone size and V and J calls were adopted from that table, with D and trimming inferred from the DNA. For this sample the table gives around 70,000 clones, of which 65% to 85% were detected only once. The ten largest clonotypes hold approximately 1.3% of the sample.

The material was peripheral blood, obtained before any cancer treatment. The TCR sequence derives from a female donor of 60 years or more with stage I lung adenocarcinoma.

In nucleotide form, the sequence is TGCGCCAGCAGCCGACGGACTAACACAGATACGCAGTATTTT. The translation is CASSRRTNTDTQYF. Recombination joined TRBV4-3 with TRBJ2-3; TRBD2 is a weak D gene call, 6 bases matching. V is cut by 4 bases and J by 2 bases, and the space between the germline ends is 10 bases. Reading the germline V gene gives CDR1 LGHNA and CDR2 YSLEER. The cysteine opens and the phenylalanine closes a CDR3 of 14 amino acids. Solely the CDR3 DNA is kept, with 42 bases framed from the first base.